These 2 T cell receptor beta chains were sequenced from one sample in a study of blood T cell repertoires in COVID-19. Some clones are missing from TCRdb's copy, which holds only in-frame ones; the method was immunoSEQ multiplex PCR. Altogether around 290,000 clones are present, roughly 86% being singletons, with the ten largest covering over 2.5%. The sample was PBMCs or T cells enriched from blood (not recorded which). The receptors originated from a woman under 30 who had recovered from COVID-19.

The V gene is TRBV20-1, the J gene TRBJ2-5, with D uncertain. CDR3 size: 11 residues. V lost 5 bases and J lost 4, with 8 bases in between. Germline CDR1 DFQATT, CDR2 SNEGSKA (reference sequence). Here the CDR3 reads CSAPTGETQYF. CDR3 nucleotide sequence: TGCAGTGCTCCGACTGGAGAGACCCAGTACTTC.

J is TRBJ2-2 and V is TRBV5-6; the match to TRBD1 covers 10 bases. Per the germline V gene, CDR1 is SGHDT and CDR2 is YYEEEE. CDR3 size: 15 residues. Unmatched junction bases numbered 4, after V lost 4 bases and J lost 4 bases. CDR3 nucleotides: TGTGCCAGCAGCCCGAGGACAGGGGGCACCGGGGAGCTGTTTTTT. This gives the protein CASSPRTGGTGELFF. The full variable domain, completed using reference TRBV5-6 and TRBJ2-2, is DAGVTQSPTHLIKTRGQQVTLRCSPKSGHDTVSWYQQALGQGPQFIFQYYEEEERQRGNFPDRFSGHQFPNYSSELNVNALLLGDSALYLCASSPRTGGTGELFFGEGSRLTVL.